This TCR beta chain was captured by sequencing in a study of shared clonotypes between healthy human individuals (dated by TCRdb to the early 2020s). Regarding the complete study: A few men and two women, aged 18 to 49 years, made up the cohort. For each donor, CD4 naive and CD4 memory were each given three plates, CD8 naive was given two plates, and CD8 memory was given one plate. Between about 0.8 and 9 billion PBMCs per donor were obtained by leukapheresis. Libraries were prepared and TCR repertoires were sequenced by different laboratories using diverse techniques, in order to increase sequencing depth and limit assay-specific biases. Blood TCR repertoires of five healthy adults were deeply sequenced to estimate repertoire size and the extent of clonotype sharing between individuals. Overall study results and their limits: Compared with non-shared clonotypes, the clonotypes found in all four sorted-subset donors had higher generation probabilities. Sampling was restricted to blood, and TCR repertoires in tissue are likely to differ from TCR repertoires in blood. Even with the large sequencing depth, rarefaction of the sorted-subset datasets indicated that sequencing was incomplete. Because the study included only a small number of donors, the genetic and exposure-history diversity represented was limited. Pairwise subsampling indicated that sequencing depth was expected to affect the degree of clonotype sharing among donors. Sharing across four donors was observed for around 5% of naive CD4, over 3% of naive CD8, about 2.5% of memory CD4, and about 0.39% of memory CD8 clonotypes. Naive subsets generally had larger estimated clonotype richness than memory subsets.

As to this clone: Which antigen it targets is not known. No base qualities exist here, and no much larger clone lies one base off it.

Healthy HIV-negative adults with no recently reported acute infections or vaccinations were included as donors. Every donor was a Caucasian adult residing in Nashville, Tennessee, USA. CD4+ T cells were enriched by magnetic negative selection, after which naive cells were positively selected on CD45RA and the negative fraction was taken as the memory subset. Blood was obtained by leukapheresis, after which PBMCs were separated by Ficoll-Histopaque density gradient centrifugation and cryopreserved in liquid nitrogen vapor phase. Analytical flow cytometry was used to check the purity and quantity of every magnetically sorted T cell population. Each sorted fraction had its genomic DNA isolated and then quantified by UV absorbance on a Nanodrop 2000c. Using the deep immunoSEQ assay, multiplex PCR amplified TCR CDR3 regions from genomic DNA. Genomic DNA extracted from each cell subset was distributed evenly over all wells of several immunoSEQ 96-well plates, and each plate served as one replicate. Each replicate PCR for sorted subsets received about 0.2 ug genomic DNA, equal to some 32,000 T cell genomes. The purified libraries were quantified using a Qubit 3.0 fluorometer, sized with a Bioanalyzer 2100, and then quantified again using the KAPA Library Quantification kit. Each immunoSEQ 96-well plate was sequenced on its own single-read 150-cycle Illumina NextSeq 550 flow cell. For the original study's pipeline: Because the immunoSEQ output held only junctional sequences and lacked quality scores, the filtering could not match the filtering applied to full-length reads. Sequences were annotated with PyIR, a Python wrapper for IgBLAST v1.9, using IMGT germline references to assign V/J genes and CDR3. Reads with weak V/J assignments (E-value above 1e-6), missing CDR3, stop codons, out-of-frame junctions, or ambiguous translated residues were removed. V3J clonotypes were defined as sequences sharing the same inferred V gene, J gene, and CDR3 amino acid sequence. To compute the percentage overlap between repertoires, the number of shared unique clonotypes was divided by the size of the smaller repertoire. Richness of each repertoire was evaluated using RTK rarefaction, the Chao1 estimator, and Recon v2.1 estimates of unobserved clonotypes. For all TCRbeta clonotypes obtained by the gDNA method from a few donors, generation probabilities were computed with OLGA. TCRdb provides this immuneACCESS table in a form limited to in-frame rearrangements. Some clones are lacking; in checked studies, under half of them reflect an unresolved V gene, and why the rest are absent is not known. That table furnishes V, J and clone size, whereas the DNA furnished D and trimming. This sample is represented by a few million clones; approximately 94% of them were singletons. The top ten hold around 0.14% of the sample.

From the cysteine through the phenylalanine, the CDR3 covers 11 amino acids. Left in the record is the CDR3 DNA by itself, 33 bases read in frame from the first base. V sheds 5 bases and J sheds 7 bases, leaving 5 bases between their ends. Based on the germline V gene, the CDR1 and CDR2 sequences are SGHNT and YENEEA. Sequencing was performed on naive CD4+ T cells sorted from blood. In the paper's terms, the cell subset or site label means: CD45RA+ positively selected. This sequence uses TRBV11-3 and TRBJ2-2; the D gene lacks a confident call. This TCR was sampled from a man between 18 and 35 years old in good health. This receptor carries the CDR3 CASSKDGELFF. The sequenced DNA is TGTGCCAGCAGCAAGGACGGGGAGCTGTTTTTT.